What follows describes a single T cell receptor (beta chain). The antigen remains unidentified. Treatment meaning: roughly ten-day PBMC culture with coronavirus spike peptide pools or control peptides (ViraFEST assay). The Oncomine TCR Beta short-read assay was applied to DNA of cultured CD4+ T cells. MiXCR was run by TCRdb on the PCR reads, yielding one entry per CDR3 protein. The profile covers about 25,000 distinct CDR3 sequences, with about 61% appearing a single time and 15% to 20% taken by the ten largest. The data belong to a study of vaccination and CD4 T cells after COVID-19. The CDR3 loop spans 14 amino acids. Between the trimmed V and J ends, which lost 1 base and 5 bases, there was a span of 8 bases.

The chain joins TRBV12-3 or TRBV12-4 to TRBJ1-4, with TRBD1 as a possible D gene (6 bases). The starting material was CD4+ T cells from blood, cultured in vitro, obtained after SARS-CoV-2 vaccination. The sequence was collected from a human donor who received a COVID-19 vaccine. CDR3 protein: CASSLDRANEKLFF. DNA for the CDR3: TGTGCCAGCAGTTTAGACAGGGCCAATGAAAAACTGTTTTTT.